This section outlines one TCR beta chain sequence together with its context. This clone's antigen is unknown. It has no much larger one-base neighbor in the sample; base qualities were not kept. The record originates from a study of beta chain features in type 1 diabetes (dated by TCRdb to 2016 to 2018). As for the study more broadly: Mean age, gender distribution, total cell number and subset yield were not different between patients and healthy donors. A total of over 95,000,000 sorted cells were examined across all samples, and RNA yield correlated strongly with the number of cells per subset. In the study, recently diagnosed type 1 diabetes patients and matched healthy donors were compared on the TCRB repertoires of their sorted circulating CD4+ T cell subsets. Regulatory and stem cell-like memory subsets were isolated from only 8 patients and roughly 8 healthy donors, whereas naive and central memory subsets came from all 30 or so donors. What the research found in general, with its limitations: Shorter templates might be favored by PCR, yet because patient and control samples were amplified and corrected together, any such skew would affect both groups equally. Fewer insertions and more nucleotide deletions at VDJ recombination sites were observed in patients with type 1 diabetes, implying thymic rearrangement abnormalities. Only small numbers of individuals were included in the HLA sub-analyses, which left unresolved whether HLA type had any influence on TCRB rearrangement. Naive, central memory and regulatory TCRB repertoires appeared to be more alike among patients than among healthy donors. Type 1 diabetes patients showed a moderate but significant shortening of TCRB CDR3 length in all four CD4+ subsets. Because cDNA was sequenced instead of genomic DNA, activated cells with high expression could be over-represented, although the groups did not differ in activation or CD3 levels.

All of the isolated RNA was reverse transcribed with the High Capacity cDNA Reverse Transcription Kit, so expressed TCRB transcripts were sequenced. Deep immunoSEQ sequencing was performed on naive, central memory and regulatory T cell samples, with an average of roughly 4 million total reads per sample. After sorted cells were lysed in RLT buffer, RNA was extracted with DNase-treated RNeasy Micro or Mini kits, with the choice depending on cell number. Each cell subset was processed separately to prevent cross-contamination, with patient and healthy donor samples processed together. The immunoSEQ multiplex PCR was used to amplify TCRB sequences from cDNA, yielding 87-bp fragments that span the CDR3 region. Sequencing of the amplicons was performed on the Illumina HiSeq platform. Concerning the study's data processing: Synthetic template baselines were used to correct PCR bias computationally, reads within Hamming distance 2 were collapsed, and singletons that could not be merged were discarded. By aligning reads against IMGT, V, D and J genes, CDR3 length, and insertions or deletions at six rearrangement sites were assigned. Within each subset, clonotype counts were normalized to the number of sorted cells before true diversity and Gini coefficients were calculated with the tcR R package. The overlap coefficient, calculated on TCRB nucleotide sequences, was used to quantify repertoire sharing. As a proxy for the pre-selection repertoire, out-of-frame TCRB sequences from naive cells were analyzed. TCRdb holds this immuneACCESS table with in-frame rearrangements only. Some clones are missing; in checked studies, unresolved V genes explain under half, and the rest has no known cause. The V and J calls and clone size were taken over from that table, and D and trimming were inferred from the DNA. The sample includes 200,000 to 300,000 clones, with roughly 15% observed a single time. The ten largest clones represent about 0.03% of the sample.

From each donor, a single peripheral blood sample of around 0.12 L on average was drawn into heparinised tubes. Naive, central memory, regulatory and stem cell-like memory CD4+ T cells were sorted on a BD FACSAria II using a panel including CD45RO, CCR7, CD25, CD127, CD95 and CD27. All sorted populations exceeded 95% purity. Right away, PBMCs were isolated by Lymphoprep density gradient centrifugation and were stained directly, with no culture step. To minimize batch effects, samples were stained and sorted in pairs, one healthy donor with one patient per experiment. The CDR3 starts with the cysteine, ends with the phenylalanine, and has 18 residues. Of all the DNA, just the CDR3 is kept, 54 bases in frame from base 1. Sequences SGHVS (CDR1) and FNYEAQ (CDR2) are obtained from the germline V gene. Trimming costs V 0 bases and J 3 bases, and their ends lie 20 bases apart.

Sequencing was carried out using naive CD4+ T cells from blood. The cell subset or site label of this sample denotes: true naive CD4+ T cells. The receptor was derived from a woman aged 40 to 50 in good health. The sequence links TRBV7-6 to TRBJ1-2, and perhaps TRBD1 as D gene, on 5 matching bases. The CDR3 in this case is CASSLALVRSGSDYGYTF. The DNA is TGTGCCAGCAGCTTAGCTCTGGTTCGGTCAGGGTCTGACTATGGCTACACCTTC.